The next 11 T cell receptor beta chains were all read from a single sample in a study of blood T cell repertoires in COVID-19. The assay was immunoSEQ multiplex PCR, and TCRdb's table has in-frame clones only and misses some. The sample has around 400,000 clones, around four fifths seen once. Sequencing input: PBMCs or T cells enriched from blood (not recorded which). The receptors derive from a woman aged 45-65 years who had recovered from COVID-19.

The chain joins TRBV21-1 to TRBJ2-1; TRBD2, the table's D call, lacks a check against the DNA. TRBV21-1 is given as a pseudogene. The CDR3 extends over 17 amino acids. The CDR3 bases are TGTGCCAGCAGCACCCCCCTAGAGTCTTCTTCCTACAATGAGCAGTTCTTC. As protein: CASSTPLESSSYNEQFF.

Turning to this clone: Within the sample, other DNA sequences also encode this same CDR3. The chain combines TRBV9 with TRBJ1-2; TRBD1 agrees at 7 bases. In germline, CDR1 is SGDLS, CDR2 YYNGEE. CDR3 size: 13 residues. The ends lost 0 bases at V and 8 bases at J; junction bases unmatched: 4. The CDR3 spells CASSVAGGWGYTF. DNA for the CDR3: TGTGCCAGCAGCGTAGCAGGGGGTTGGGGCTACACCTTC.

The V call is TRBV7-2, the J call TRBJ1-6; 7 bases agree with TRBD1. The CDR3 sequence is 14 residues long. After removal of 3 bases from V and 7 bases from J, the junction contained 3 bases not matched to a gene. Germline CDR1 reads SGHTA; CDR2 reads FQGNSA. This CDR3 reads CASSLTGQNSPLHF. The CDR3 DNA sequence: TGTGCCAGCAGCTTGACAGGGCAAAATTCACCCCTCCACTTT.

CDR3 region: CASSESERETQYF. CDR3 in DNA: TGTGCCAGCAGTGAATCGGAGCGAGAGACCCAGTACTTC. The J gene is TRBJ2-5, the V gene TRBV6-1; D remains unclear. Germline CDR1 and CDR2: MNHNS and SASEGT. The CDR3 runs 13 residues. V was pared by 2 bases and J by 4 bases, with 8 bases between.

The rearrangement links TRBV7-9 to TRBJ2-1; 7 nucleotides line up with TRBD2. The CDR3 extends over 15 amino acids. Trimming took 1 base from V and 6 from J; bases not matched to a gene: 6. Germline V gene data show CDR1 as SEHNR and CDR2 as FQNEAQ (reference sequence). The DNA for the CDR3 is TGTGCCAGCAGCTTAGAGACTAGCCCCTTCAATGAGCAGTTCTTC. This gives the protein CASSLETSPFNEQFF. Variable domain in full (rest from reference TRBV7-9 and TRBJ2-1): DTGVSQNPRHKITKRGQNVTFRCDPISEHNRLYWYRQTLGQGPEFLTYFQNEAQLEKSRLLSDRFSAERPKGSFSTLEIQRTEQGDSAMYLCASSLETSPFNEQFFGPGTRLTVL.

The rearrangement joins TRBV19 to TRBJ1-1, with D tentatively TRBD1 (5 bases). Trimming removed 2 bases from V and 5 bases from J, with 12 bases in between. There are 14 residues in the CDR3. Germline V gene data show CDR1 as LNHDA and CDR2 as SQIVND (reference sequence). The CDR3 sequence: CASSITAGGTEAFF. The CDR3 region has the DNA TGTGCCAGTAGTATAACGGCGGGGGGAACTGAAGCTTTCTTT.

The V call is TRBV29-1, the J call TRBJ1-1, with a tentative D call TRBD1 (5 bases). Trimming cost V 8 bases and J 11 bases, with 18 bases left between them. The germline V gene encodes CDR1 SQVTM and CDR2 ANQGSEA. There are 11 residues in the CDR3. The CDR3 protein is CSLQEGSVAFF. Written as DNA, the CDR3 is TGCAGCTTACAGGAGGGAAGCGTGGCTTTCTTT. Based on the CDR3 plus reference TRBV29-1 and TRBJ1-1, the full variable domain is SAVISQKPSRDICQRGTSLTIQCQVDSQVTMMFWYRQQPGQSLTLIATANQGSEATYESGFVIDKFPISRPNLTFSTLTVSNMSPEDSSIYLCSLQEGSVAFFGQGTRLTVV.

The chain has TRBV5-6 and TRBJ1-4, with 8 nucleotides matching TRBD1. Germline CDR1 is SGHDT and CDR2 is YYEEEE. The CDR3 runs to 15 residues. Germline trimming cut 4 bases from V and 7 bases from J; bases unmatched to any gene: 9. CDR3 bases: TGTGCCAGCAGCCCTCCAGGGGGCGCGGGTGAAAAACTGTTTTTT. Translation gives CASSPPGGAGEKLFF.

The rearrangement links TRBV7-6 to TRBJ2-3, with TRBD1 matching over 7 bases. The CDR3 runs to 17 residues. CDR1 is SGHVS, CDR2 FNYEAQ, per germline. J lost 0 bases, V lost 10 bases, and 16 bases had no gene match. CDR3 region: CATLLGAAGGSTDTQYF. The DNA for the CDR3 is TGTGCCACCCTTCTGGGGGCGGCAGGGGGAAGCACAGATACGCAGTATTTT. Supplemented by reference TRBV7-6 and TRBJ2-3, the full variable domain reads GAGVSQSPRYKVTKRGQDVALRCDPISGHVSLYWYRQALGQGPEFLTYFNYEAQQDKSGLPNDRFSAERPEGSISTLTIQRTEQRDSAMYRCATLLGAAGGSTDTQYFGPGTRLTVL.

The chain joins TRBV9 to TRBJ1-2; the D gene is possibly TRBD1 (6 bases). Germline values: CDR1 SGDLS, CDR2 YYNGEE. The CDR3 consists of 15 residues. Trimming cost V 0 bases and J 4 bases, with 13 bases left between them. The CDR3 nucleotides are TGTGCCAGCAGCGTAGATCCTGGGGGCATCTATGGCTACACCTTC. Its protein product is CASSVDPGGIYGYTF.

This chain links TRBV7-2 with TRBJ1-2; tentatively, D is TRBD1 (5 bases). The CDR3 runs 15 residues. Germline CDR1 reads SGHTA; CDR2 reads FQGNSA. The germline V and J ends were trimmed by 2 bases and 0 bases, with 10 bases remaining between them. CDR3 in DNA: TGTGCCAGCAGCTTACAGGGCCTAGCTAACTATGGCTACACCTTC. This sequence encodes CASSLQGLANYGYTF.